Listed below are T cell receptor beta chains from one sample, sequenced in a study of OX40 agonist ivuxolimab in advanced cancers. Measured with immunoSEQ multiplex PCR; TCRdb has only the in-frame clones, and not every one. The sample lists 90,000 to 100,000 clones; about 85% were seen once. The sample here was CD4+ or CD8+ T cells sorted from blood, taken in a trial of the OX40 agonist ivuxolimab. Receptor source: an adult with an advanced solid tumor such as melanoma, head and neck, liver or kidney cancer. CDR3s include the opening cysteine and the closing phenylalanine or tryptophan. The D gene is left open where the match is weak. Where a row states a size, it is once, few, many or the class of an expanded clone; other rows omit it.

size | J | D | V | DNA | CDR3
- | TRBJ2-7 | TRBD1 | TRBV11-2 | TGTGCCAGCAGTTCCGGCTGGGACAGCGTCATCGAGCAGTACTTC | CASSSGWDSVIEQYF
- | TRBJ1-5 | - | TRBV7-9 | TGTGCCAGCAGCTTCTTACATCAGCCCCAGCATTTT | CASSFLHQPQHF
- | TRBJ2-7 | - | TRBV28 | TGTGCCAGCAGTTTAGCGGGGAGCTATGACGAGCAGTACTTC | CASSLAGSYDEQYF
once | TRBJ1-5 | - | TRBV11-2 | TGTGCCAGCAGCTTAGGGGGATATAGCAATCAGCCCCAGCATTTT | CASSLGGYSNQPQHF
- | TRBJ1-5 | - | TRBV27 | TGTGCCAGCCCCGGGGGAAATCAGCCCCAGCATTTT | CASPGGNQPQHF
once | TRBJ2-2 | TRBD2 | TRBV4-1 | TGCGCCAGCAAGCCGGCGGGAGAGACCGGGGAGCTGTTTTTT | CASKPAGETGELFF
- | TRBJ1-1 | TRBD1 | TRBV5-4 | TGTGCCAGCAGCTTAGGACAGGGGGCGAGAAACACTGAAGCTTTCTTT | CASSLGQGARNTEAFF
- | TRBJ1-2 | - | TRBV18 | TGTGCCAGCTCACCACCCGTGAAGCTCTATGGCTACACCTTC | CASSPPVKLYGYTF
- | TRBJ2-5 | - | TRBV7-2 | TGTGCCAGCAGCTTTGGGGGGAGCCAAGAGACCCAGTACTTC | CASSFGGSQETQYF
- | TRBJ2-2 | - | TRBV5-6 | TGTGCCAGCAGCCGGGACTCCTACACCGGGGAGCTGTTTTTT | CASSRDSYTGELFF
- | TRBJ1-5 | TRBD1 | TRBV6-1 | TGTGCCAGCAGCGACAGGGCCCGAAGCAATCAGCCCCAGCATTTT | CASSDRARSNQPQHF
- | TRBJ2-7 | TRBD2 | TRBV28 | TGTGCCAGCAGGGAGTTTCAGGCGGGAGAAGAGCAGTACTTC | CASREFQAGEEQYF
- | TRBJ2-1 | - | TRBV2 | TGTGCCAGCATCCTGCTCAGGGGCGAGCAGTTCTTC | CASILLRGEQFF
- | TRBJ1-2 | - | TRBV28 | TGTGCCAGCTCCCTCTCACGTTATGGCTACACCTTC | CASSLSRYGYTF
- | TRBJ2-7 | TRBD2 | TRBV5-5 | TGTGCCAGCAGCTTAGGACTAGCGGGGGACTTCTACGAGCAGTACTTC | CASSLGLAGDFYEQYF
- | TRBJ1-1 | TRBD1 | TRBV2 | TGTGCCAGCAGTGGCACAGGGGGAATGAACACTGAAGCTTTCTTT | CASSGTGGMNTEAFF
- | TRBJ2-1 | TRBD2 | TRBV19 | TGTGCCAGTAGTCTAGAAGCGGGACTAGGGTACAATGAGCAGTTCTTC | CASSLEAGLGYNEQFF
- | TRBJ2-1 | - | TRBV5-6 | TGTGCCAGCAGCTTGAACCGGGGGCAGTTCTTC | CASSLNRGQFF
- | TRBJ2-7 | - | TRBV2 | TGTGCCAGCAACCGGGACTCAAGCTCCTACGAGCAGTACTTC | CASNRDSSSYEQYF
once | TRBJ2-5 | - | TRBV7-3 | TGTGCCAGCAGCTTGGGTATCCAAGAGACCCAGTACTTC | CASSLGIQETQYF
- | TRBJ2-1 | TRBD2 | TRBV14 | TGTGCCAGCAGCTCCCACGGCTCTAGCGGTTACAATGAGCAGTTCTTC | CASSSHGSSGYNEQFF
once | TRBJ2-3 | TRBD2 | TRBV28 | TGTGCCAGCAGTTCCGAAACCAACCCAACCTATACTAGCGGGAGGGGTAGAGATACGCAGTATTTT | CASSSETNPTYTSGRGRDTQYF
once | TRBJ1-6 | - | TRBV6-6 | TGTGCCAGCGGGGACACCCTTAATTCACCCCTCCACTTT | CASGDTLNSPLHF
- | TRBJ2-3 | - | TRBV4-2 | TGTGCCAGCAGCCAAGACGAAGGGGGAGCAGATACGCAGTATTTT | CASSQDEGGADTQYF
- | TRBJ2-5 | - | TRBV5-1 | TGCGCCAGCAGGCTACAGTATTCCCAAGAGACCCAGTACTTC | CASRLQYSQETQYF
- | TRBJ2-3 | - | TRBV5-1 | TGCGCCAGCAGCCCAACTCCAGTACGCACAGATACGCAGTATTTT | CASSPTPVRTDTQYF
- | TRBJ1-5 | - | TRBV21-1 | TGTGCCAGCAGAGGAGGGGGTAGGTCGCGACGCAATCAGCCCCAGCATTTT | CASRGGGRSRRNQPQHF
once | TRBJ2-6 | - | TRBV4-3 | TGCGCCAGCAGCCAGGACCACCGGGAGAACGTCCTGACTTTC | CASSQDHRENVLTF
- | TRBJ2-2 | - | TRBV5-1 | TGCGCCAGCAGCGCCGGGACGAACACCGGGGAGCTGTTTTTT | CASSAGTNTGELFF
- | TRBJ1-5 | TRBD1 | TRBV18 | TGTGCCAGCTCACCGTCGGCGACAGGGGGCAATCAGCCCCAGCATTTT | CASSPSATGGNQPQHF
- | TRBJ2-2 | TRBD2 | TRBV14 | TGTGCCAGCAGCCAACCCCGGACTAGCGGGAGCCCCGGGGAGCTGTTTTTT | CASSQPRTSGSPGELFF